This TCR beta chain is from a study of identical twins. Addition of a universal primer site occurred through template switching, and cDNA carried unique molecular identifiers. Using its own MiXCR run on the 5' RACE reads, TCRdb lists one record per CDR3 protein. This table has around 690,000 distinct CDR3 sequences, over 20% appearing once. The CDR3 has 15 amino acids. Germline values: CDR1 SGHVS, CDR2 FNYEAQ. Trimming removed 4 bases from V and 5 bases from J, with 15 bases in between. These data were likewise used in another study, on T cells expressing NK-cell markers. That report notes: Each of roughly six donors carried dominant NKG2C+ clonotypes accounting for about 1.0-8% of CD8+ T cells.

The sequencing sample was made of PBMCs. The rearrangement uses TRBV7-6 and TRBJ2-1, with no clear D. The clonotype originates from a woman younger than 35 in good health. The CDR3 here is CASSSTALLDNEQFF. The CDR3, as DNA: TGTGCCAGCAGCTCCACCGCCCTCTTAGACAATGAGCAGTTCTTC.